These T cell receptor beta chains were read from a single sample in a study of shared clonotypes between healthy human individuals. Clones were sequenced by immunoSEQ multiplex PCR, and TCRdb holds only the in-frame ones, with some missing. The sample lists around 2.3 million clones, 95% occurring once. Input material: naive CD4+ T cells sorted from blood. These receptors originate from a man aged 18 to 29 in good health. CDR3s include the opening cysteine and the closing phenylalanine or tryptophan. The D gene is left open where the match is weak. Clone size appears in some rows only: once, few, many, or a class for an expanded clone.

j_call: TRBJ2-7
clone_size: NA
v_call: TRBV10-3
d_call: TRBD2
cdr3_nt: TGTGCCATCAGGAACGGGACTAGCGGGAGCGAGCAGTACTTC
cdr3_aa: CAIRNGTSGSEQYF

j_call: TRBJ1-5
clone_size: NA
v_call: TRBV10-1
d_call: TRBD1
cdr3_nt: TGCGCCAGCAGCGACACGGACAGGGGAGGCCAGCCCCAGCATTTT
cdr3_aa: CASSDTDRGGQPQHF

j_call: TRBJ1-2
clone_size: NA
v_call: TRBV6-5
d_call: NA
cdr3_nt: TGTGCCAGCAGTTACTCGAGTGGCTCTGGCTACACCTTC
cdr3_aa: CASSYSSGSGYTF

j_call: TRBJ1-6
clone_size: NA
v_call: TRBV5-1
d_call: TRBD1
cdr3_nt: TGCGCCAGCAGCCTAGACGGGACAGGGGCTTCACCCCTCCACTTT
cdr3_aa: CASSLDGTGASPLHF

j_call: TRBJ2-1
clone_size: NA
v_call: TRBV5-1
d_call: NA
cdr3_nt: TGCGCCAGCAGCTTGGCCGGGGGAAGAGATAATGAGCAGTTCTTC
cdr3_aa: CASSLAGGRDNEQFF

j_call: TRBJ1-2
clone_size: NA
v_call: TRBV18
d_call: NA
cdr3_nt: TGTGCCAGCTCACCAGACCGGGGGGGATACTATGGCTACACCTTC
cdr3_aa: CASSPDRGGYYGYTF

j_call: TRBJ2-7
clone_size: NA
v_call: TRBV9
d_call: TRBD1
cdr3_nt: TGTGCCAGCAGTCATAATGCAGGGACAGTCTACGAGCAGTACTTC
cdr3_aa: CASSHNAGTVYEQYF

j_call: TRBJ2-1
clone_size: NA
v_call: TRBV7-9
d_call: NA
cdr3_nt: TGTGCCAGCAGCTCACTCGGGGCAAATGAGCAGTTCTTC
cdr3_aa: CASSSLGANEQFF

j_call: TRBJ1-5
clone_size: NA
v_call: TRBV19
d_call: NA
cdr3_nt: TGTGCCAGTAGTTCGGGGGGAAATCAGCCCCAGCATTTT
cdr3_aa: CASSSGGNQPQHF

j_call: TRBJ1-4
clone_size: NA
v_call: TRBV5-1
d_call: NA
cdr3_nt: TGCGCCAGCAGCCAATTTCCACTTCAAGGCGAAAAACTGTTTTTT
cdr3_aa: CASSQFPLQGEKLFF

j_call: TRBJ1-4
clone_size: NA
v_call: TRBV6-5
d_call: NA
cdr3_nt: TGTGCCAGCAGTCACACGTCCCCCCCCGAAAAACTGTTTTTT
cdr3_aa: CASSHTSPPEKLFF

j_call: TRBJ2-1
clone_size: NA
v_call: TRBV29-1
d_call: TRBD2
cdr3_nt: TGCAGCGTTGTGCGGGGGGCCGGTGAGCAGTTCTTC
cdr3_aa: CSVVRGAGEQFF

j_call: TRBJ1-6
clone_size: NA
v_call: TRBV6-5
d_call: NA
cdr3_nt: TGTGCCAGCAAACCCACAAGGGGAGGCAGTTCACCCCTCCACTTT
cdr3_aa: CASKPTRGGSSPLHF

j_call: TRBJ2-5
clone_size: NA
v_call: TRBV6-5
d_call: NA
cdr3_nt: TGTGCCAGTTCGACAGGGACTGGGGAGACCCAGTACTTC
cdr3_aa: CASSTGTGETQYF

j_call: TRBJ2-1
clone_size: NA
v_call: TRBV2
d_call: TRBD2
cdr3_nt: TGTGCCAGCAGAGGGACTAGCGGGAGCTTTTGGGACTACAATGAGCAGTTCTTC
cdr3_aa: CASRGTSGSFWDYNEQFF

j_call: TRBJ2-5
clone_size: once
v_call: TRBV7-2
d_call: TRBD2
cdr3_nt: TGTGCCAGCAGAAAGAACGGGGGGGCTCCCCAAGAGACCCAGTACTTC
cdr3_aa: CASRKNGGAPQETQYF

j_call: TRBJ2-7
clone_size: once
v_call: TRBV7-2
d_call: TRBD1
cdr3_nt: TGTGCCAGCAGCTCTCAGGGACAGGGGGCCCACGAGCAGTACTTC
cdr3_aa: CASSSQGQGAHEQYF

j_call: TRBJ2-7
clone_size: NA
v_call: TRBV4-1
d_call: TRBD1
cdr3_nt: TGCGCCAGCAGCCAAGGCGGCTTAGACAGGGCCTCCTACGAGCAGTACTTC
cdr3_aa: CASSQGGLDRASYEQYF

j_call: TRBJ2-1
clone_size: NA
v_call: TRBV7-2
d_call: TRBD2
cdr3_nt: TGTGCCAGCAGCTCCACTAGCGGGAGAAAGTTCTTC
cdr3_aa: CASSSTSGRKFF

j_call: TRBJ1-1
clone_size: NA
v_call: TRBV4-2
d_call: NA
cdr3_nt: TGTGCCAGCAGCCAACTCTTGGCAGGAACGAACACTGAAGCTTTCTTT
cdr3_aa: CASSQLLAGTNTEAFF

j_call: TRBJ2-3
clone_size: once
v_call: TRBV9
d_call: TRBD2
cdr3_nt: TGTGCCAGCAGCCGAAGACTAGCGGGGGTCACAGATACGCAGTATTTT
cdr3_aa: CASSRRLAGVTDTQYF

j_call: TRBJ2-2
clone_size: NA
v_call: TRBV5-1
d_call: NA
cdr3_nt: TGCGCCAGCAGCTTGCCAGCGACCACCGGGGAGCTGTTTTTT
cdr3_aa: CASSLPATTGELFF

j_call: TRBJ1-5
clone_size: NA
v_call: TRBV10-3
d_call: TRBD1
cdr3_nt: TGTGCCATCAGTGGTGGGGACAGGGGTAATCAGCCCCAGCATTTT
cdr3_aa: CAISGGDRGNQPQHF